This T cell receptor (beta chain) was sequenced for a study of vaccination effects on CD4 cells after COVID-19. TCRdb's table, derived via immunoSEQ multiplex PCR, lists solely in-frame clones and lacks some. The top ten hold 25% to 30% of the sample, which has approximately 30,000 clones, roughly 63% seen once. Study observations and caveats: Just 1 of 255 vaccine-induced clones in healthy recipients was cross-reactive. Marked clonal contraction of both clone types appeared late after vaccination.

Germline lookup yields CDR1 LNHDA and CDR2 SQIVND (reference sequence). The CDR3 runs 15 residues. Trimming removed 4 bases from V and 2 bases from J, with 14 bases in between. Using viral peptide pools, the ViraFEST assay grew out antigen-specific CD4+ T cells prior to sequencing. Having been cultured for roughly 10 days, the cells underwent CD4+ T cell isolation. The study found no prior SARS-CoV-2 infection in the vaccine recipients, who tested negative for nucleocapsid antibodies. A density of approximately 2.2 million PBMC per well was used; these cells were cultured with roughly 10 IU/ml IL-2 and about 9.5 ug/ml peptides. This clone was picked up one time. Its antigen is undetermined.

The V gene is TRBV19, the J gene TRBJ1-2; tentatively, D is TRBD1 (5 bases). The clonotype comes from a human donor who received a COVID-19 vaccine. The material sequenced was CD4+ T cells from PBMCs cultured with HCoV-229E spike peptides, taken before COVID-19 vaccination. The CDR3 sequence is CASSTEGTRNYGYTF. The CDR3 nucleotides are TGTGCCAGTAGTACCGAAGGGACCCGGAACTATGGCTACACCTTC.